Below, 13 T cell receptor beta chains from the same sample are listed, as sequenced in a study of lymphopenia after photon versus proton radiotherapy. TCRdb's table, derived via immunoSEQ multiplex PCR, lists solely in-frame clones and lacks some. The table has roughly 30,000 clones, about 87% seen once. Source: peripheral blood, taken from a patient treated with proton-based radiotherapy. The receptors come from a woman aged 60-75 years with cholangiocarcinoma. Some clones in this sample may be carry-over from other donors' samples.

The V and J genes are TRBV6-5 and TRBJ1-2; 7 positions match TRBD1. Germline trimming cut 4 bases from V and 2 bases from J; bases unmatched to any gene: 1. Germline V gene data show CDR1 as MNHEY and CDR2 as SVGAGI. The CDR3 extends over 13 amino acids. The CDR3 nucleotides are TGTGCCAGCAGTTTGGACAGGAACTATGGCTACACCTTC. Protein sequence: CASSLDRNYGYTF.

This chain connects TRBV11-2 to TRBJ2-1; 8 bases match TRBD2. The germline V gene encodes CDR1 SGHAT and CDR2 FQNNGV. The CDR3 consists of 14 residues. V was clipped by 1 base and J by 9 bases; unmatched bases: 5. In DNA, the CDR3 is TGTGCCAGCAGCTTAGTGCTGAGCGGGGGTGAGCAGTTCTTC. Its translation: CASSLVLSGGEQFF.

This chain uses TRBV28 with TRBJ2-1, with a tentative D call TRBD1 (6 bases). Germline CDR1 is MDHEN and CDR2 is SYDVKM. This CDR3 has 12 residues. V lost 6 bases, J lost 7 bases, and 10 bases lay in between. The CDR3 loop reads CASRIQGNEQFF. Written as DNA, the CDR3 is TGTGCCAGCAGAATACAGGGAAATGAGCAGTTCTTC.

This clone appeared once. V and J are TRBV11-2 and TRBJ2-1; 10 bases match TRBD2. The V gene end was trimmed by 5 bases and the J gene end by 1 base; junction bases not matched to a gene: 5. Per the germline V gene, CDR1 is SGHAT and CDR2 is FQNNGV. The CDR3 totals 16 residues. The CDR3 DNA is TGTGCCAGCAGCATCTCACTAGCGGGATCCTACAATGAGCAGTTCTTC. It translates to CASSISLAGSYNEQFF.

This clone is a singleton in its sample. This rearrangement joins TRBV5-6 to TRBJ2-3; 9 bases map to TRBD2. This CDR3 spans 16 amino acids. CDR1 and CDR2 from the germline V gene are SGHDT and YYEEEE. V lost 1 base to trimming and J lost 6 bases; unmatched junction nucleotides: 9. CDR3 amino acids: CASSLSLAGSGDTQYF. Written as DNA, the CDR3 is TGTGCCAGCAGCTTGAGTCTAGCGGGGTCCGGGGATACGCAGTATTTT. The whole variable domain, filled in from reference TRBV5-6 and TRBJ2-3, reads DAGVTQSPTHLIKTRGQQVTLRCSPKSGHDTVSWYQQALGQGPQFIFQYYEEEERQRGNFPDRFSGHQFPNYSSELNVNALLLGDSALYLCASSLSLAGSGDTQYFGPGTRLTVL.

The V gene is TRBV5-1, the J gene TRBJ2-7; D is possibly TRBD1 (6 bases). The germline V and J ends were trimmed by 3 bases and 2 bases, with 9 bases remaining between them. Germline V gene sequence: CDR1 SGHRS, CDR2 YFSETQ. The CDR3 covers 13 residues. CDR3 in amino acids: CASSSRGTYEQYF. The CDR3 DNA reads TGCGCCAGCAGCTCCAGGGGAACCTACGAGCAGTACTTC.

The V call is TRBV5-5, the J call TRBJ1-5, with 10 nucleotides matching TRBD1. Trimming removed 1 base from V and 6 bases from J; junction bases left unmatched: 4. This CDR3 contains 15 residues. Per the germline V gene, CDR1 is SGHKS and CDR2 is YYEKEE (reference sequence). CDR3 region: CASSLIGTGVQPQHF. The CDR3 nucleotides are TGTGCCAGCAGCTTGATTGGGACAGGGGTTCAGCCCCAGCATTTT.

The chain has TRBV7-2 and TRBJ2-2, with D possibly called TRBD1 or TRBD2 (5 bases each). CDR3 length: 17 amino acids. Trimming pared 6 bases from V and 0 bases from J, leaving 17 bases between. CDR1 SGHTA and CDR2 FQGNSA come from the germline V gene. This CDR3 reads CASRSLMGTANTGELFF. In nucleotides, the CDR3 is TGTGCCAGCAGGTCGTTGATGGGGACCGCGAACACCGGGGAGCTGTTTTTT. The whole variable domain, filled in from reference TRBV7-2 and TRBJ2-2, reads GAGVSQSPSNKVTEKGKDVELRCDPISGHTALYWYRQSLGQGLEFLIYFQGNSAPDKSGLPSDRFSAERTGGSVSTLTIQRTQQEDSAVYLCASRSLMGTANTGELFFGEGSRLTVL.

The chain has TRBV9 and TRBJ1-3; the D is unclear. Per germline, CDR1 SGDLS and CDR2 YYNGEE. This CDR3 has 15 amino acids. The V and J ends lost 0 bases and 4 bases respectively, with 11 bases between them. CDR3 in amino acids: CASSVVGDEGNTIYF. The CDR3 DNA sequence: TGTGCCAGCAGCGTAGTGGGAGACGAGGGAAACACCATATATTTT.

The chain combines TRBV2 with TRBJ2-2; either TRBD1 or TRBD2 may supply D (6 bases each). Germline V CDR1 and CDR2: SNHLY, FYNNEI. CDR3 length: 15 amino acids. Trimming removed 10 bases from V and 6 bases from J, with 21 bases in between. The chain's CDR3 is CANSRSSGAPGELFF. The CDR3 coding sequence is TGTGCCAACTCTAGGTCGTCGGGGGCTCCCGGGGAGCTGTTTTTT.

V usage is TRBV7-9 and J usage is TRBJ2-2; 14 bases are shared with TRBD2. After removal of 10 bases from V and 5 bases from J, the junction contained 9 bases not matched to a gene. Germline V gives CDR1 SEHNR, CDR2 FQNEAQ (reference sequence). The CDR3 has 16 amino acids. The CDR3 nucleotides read TGTGCCAAAACGGGACTAGCGGGAGTTCAGACCGGGGAGCTGTTTTTT. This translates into CAKTGLAGVQTGELFF.

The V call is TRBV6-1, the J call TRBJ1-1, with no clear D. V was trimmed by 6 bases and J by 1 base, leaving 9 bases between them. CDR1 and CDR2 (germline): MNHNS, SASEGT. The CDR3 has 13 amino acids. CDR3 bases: TGTGCCAGCAGGGTTGCCTGGAACACTGAAGCTTTCTTT. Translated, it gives CASRVAWNTEAFF.

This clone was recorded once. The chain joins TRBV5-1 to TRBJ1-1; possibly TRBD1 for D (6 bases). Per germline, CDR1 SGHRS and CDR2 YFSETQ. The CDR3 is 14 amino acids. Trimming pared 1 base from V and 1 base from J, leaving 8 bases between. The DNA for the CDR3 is TGCGCCAGCAGCTTGCCACAGGGGAACACTGAAGCTTTCTTT. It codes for CASSLPQGNTEAFF.